This T cell receptor beta chain was recovered during a study of T cells after yellow fever vaccination. This clonotype was counted many times. The ends were cut back, 1 base at V and 8 bases at J, with 13 bases in the middle. CDR1 is SGHRS, CDR2 YFSETQ, per germline. The CDR3 consists of 15 residues. Using its own MiXCR run on the 5' RACE reads, TCRdb lists one record per CDR3 protein. The table shows about 310,000 distinct CDR3 sequences, with around 3.9% occurring only once. The chain couples TRBV5-1 to TRBJ1-6; D uncertain. This receptor was identified in a young man who received the YFV17D yellow fever vaccine. The sequenced sample was PBMCs, obtained on the day of the yellow fever booster vaccination. This chain's CDR3 is CASSLWTEKDSPLHF. The CDR3 nucleotides are TGCGCCAGCAGCTTGTGGACTGAGAAAGATTCACCCCTCCACTTT.